Presented here are 4 T cell receptor beta chains from one specimen sequenced in a study of Ad26.COV2.S vaccination and SARS-CoV-2 variants. As to treatment: some 19 received Ad26.COV2.S at low or high dose, single or two shots; five or six received placebo; per-sample allocation not given. The samples date from day 63 after the first vaccine or placebo injection. Here immunoSEQ multiplex PCR was the method, and the copy in TCRdb shows in-frame clones only, minus some. The data contain more than 300,000 clones, around 81% of them singletons. The sequenced sample was peripheral blood, obtained in a trial of Ad26.COV2.S vaccine versus placebo. These receptors were collected from a person aged 18-60 years who received the Ad26.COV2.S COVID-19 vaccine or a placebo.

V gene TRBV18 combines with J gene TRBJ2-3; 13 bases fit TRBD2. The CDR3 consists of 17 residues. CDR1 and CDR2 from the germline V gene are KGHSH and LQKENI. With V trimmed by 6 bases and J by 1 base, 7 bases remained unmatched. CDR3 nucleotide sequence: TGTGCCAGCTCCCGCCGGACTAGCGGGGGTCGCACAGATACGCAGTATTTT. Its translation: CASSRRTSGGRTDTQYF.

This clone was counted ten times or more. This chain links TRBV6-6 with TRBJ1-3, with D possibly TRBD1 on 6 matching bases. The V gene lost 5 bases and the J gene lost 2 bases, with 13 bases spanning the gap. Per the germline V gene, CDR1 is MNHNY and CDR2 is SVGAGI (reference sequence). The CDR3 totals 15 residues. CDR3 coding DNA: TGTGCCAGCAGTAGTACAGGGACTCCTGGAAACACCATATATTTT. Amino acid sequence: CASSSTGTPGNTIYF.

The V call is TRBV7-9, the J call TRBJ2-1, with 12 bases fitting TRBD1. Per germline, CDR1 SEHNR and CDR2 FQNEAQ (reference sequence). V lost 4 bases, J lost 0 bases, and 10 bases stayed unmatched. The CDR3 has 19 amino acids. Here the CDR3 DNA reads TGTGCCAGCAGCTCAGGGACAGGGGGCTTTTCGACCTCCTACAATGAGCAGTTCTTC. Translating gives CASSSGTGGFSTSYNEQFF.

J is TRBJ1-2 and V is TRBV4-1; 8 nucleotides match TRBD1. The germline V gene encodes CDR1 MGHRA and CDR2 YSYEKL. Unmatched junction bases numbered 4, after V lost 0 bases and J lost 4 bases. The CDR3 loop spans 15 amino acids. CDR3 DNA: TGCGCCAGCAGCCAAGACAGGGGGCTGGGCTATGGCTACACCTTC. Translated: CASSQDRGLGYGYTF.